This T cell receptor (beta chain) was observed in a study of response to subunit inactivated influenza vaccine. Study-wide results and limits: Authors suggested few new T cells are recruited by each seasonal influenza vaccination.

This clonotype was seen only a few times. Antigen specificity is unknown. TCRdb ran MiXCR on the RT-PCR reads and lists one entry per CDR3 protein. The table has over 150,000 distinct CDR3 sequences, approximately 11% seen once. Source: CD8+ T cells sorted from PBMCs, taken less than 30 months after vaccination. This receptor was identified in a man aged 45-69 years who received an inactivated influenza vaccine.

As DNA, the CDR3 is TGTGCCAGCAGCCAACACGGGGTCACCGGGGAGCTGTTTTTT. Protein: CASSQHGVTGELFF. The chain recombines TRBV3-1 with TRBJ2-2, with D possibly matching TRBD2 (5 bases). Germline loops: CDR1 LGHDT, CDR2 YNNKEL (reference sequence). The CDR3 has 14 amino acids. V was pared by 2 bases and J by 4 bases, with 8 bases between.